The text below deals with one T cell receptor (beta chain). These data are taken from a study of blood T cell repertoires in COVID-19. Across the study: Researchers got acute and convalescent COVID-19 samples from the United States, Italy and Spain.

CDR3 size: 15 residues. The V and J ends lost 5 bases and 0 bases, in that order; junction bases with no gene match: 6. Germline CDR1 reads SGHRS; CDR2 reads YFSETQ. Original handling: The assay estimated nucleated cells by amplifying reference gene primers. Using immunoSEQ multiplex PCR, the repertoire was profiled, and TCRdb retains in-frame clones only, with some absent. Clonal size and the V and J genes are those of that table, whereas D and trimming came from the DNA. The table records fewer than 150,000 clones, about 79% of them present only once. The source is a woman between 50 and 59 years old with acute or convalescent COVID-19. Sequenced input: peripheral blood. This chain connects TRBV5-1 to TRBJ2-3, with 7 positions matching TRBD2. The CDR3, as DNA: TGCGCCAGCAGGACCAGCGGGGTCAGCACAGATACGCAGTATTTT. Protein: CASRTSGVSTDTQYF.